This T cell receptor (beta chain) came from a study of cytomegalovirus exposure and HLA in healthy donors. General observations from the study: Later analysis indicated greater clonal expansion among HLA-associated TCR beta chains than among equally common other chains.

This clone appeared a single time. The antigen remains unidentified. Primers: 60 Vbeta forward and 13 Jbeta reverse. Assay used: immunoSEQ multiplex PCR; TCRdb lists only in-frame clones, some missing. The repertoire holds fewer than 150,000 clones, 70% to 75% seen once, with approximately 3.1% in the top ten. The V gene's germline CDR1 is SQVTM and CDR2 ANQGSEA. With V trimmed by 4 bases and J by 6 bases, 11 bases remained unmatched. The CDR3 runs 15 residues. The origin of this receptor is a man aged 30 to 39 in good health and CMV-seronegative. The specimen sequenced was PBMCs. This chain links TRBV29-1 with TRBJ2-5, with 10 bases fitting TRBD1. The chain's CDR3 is CSVAETGGFGKTQYF. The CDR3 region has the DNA TGCAGCGTTGCCGAGACAGGGGGCTTCGGAAAGACCCAGTACTTC.